In this sample, the clone carrying this TCR beta chain turned up a few times. The target antigen is unknown. This sample is part of a study of Graves' ophthalmopathy and Graves' hyperthyroidism. Across the study: Peripheral blood (taken before any treatment) was collected at initial diagnosis.

Patients were excluded if they had other autoimmune diseases or uncontrolled infections, and likewise if pregnancy or lactation applied. Study-wide results and caveats: The model reached around 64% sensitivity and approximately 72% specificity for predicting ophthalmopathy progression. Most thyroid clonotypes with frequency above 0.001 were detected in blood too.

The sequenced template was RNA, covering the TCR beta CDR3 region. First-round RT-PCR with HTBI primers preceded a second-round multiplex PCR. TCRdb processed the multiplex PCR reads anew with MiXCR; each CDR3 protein has one entry. The sample lists 400,000 to 450,000 distinct CDR3 sequences; about 21% were seen once. The CDR3 sequence is 14 residues long. The ends lost 5 bases at V and 4 bases at J; junction bases unmatched: 7. Germline loops: CDR1 SNHLY, CDR2 FYNNEI. The sequenced sample consisted of peripheral blood. The sequence was collected from a young woman with stable Graves' hyperthyroidism. This rearrangement joins TRBV2 to TRBJ2-5; TRBD1 agrees at 7 bases. CDR3 residues: CASSRQGMRETQYF. The CDR3 DNA follows: TGTGCCAGCAGTAGACAGGGAATGCGAGAGACCCAGTACTTC. Full variable domain (missing parts from reference TRBV2 and TRBJ2-5): EPEVTQTPSHQVTQMGQEVILRCVPISNHLYFYWYRQILGQKVEFLVSFYNNEISEKSEIFDDQFSVERPDGSNFTLKIRSTKLEDSAMYFCASSRQGMRETQYFGPGTRLLVL.